The next 5 T cell receptor beta chains were all read from a single sample in a study of T-cell reconstitution after alpha-beta-depleted transplantation in children. Unique molecular identifiers were incorporated during preparation of the TCRbeta library. In TCRdb, the PCR reads were re-called with MiXCR into one record per CDR3 protein. The table has about 100,000 distinct CDR3 sequences, approximately 6.4% seen once. Sequenced here: PBMCs, mostly from graft donor cells, sampled 360 days after TCRalphabeta/CD19-depleted stem cell transplant. The receptor set was obtained from a male patient between 2 and 10 years old who had a stem cell transplant for acute lymphoblastic leukemia, so the T cells may come from the graft donor.

This clonotype was counted once. The chain employs TRBV12-3 or TRBV12-4 and TRBJ2-7; D tentatively reads TRBD1 or TRBD2 (6 bases each). CDR3 size: 14 residues. Trimming removed 6 bases from V and 0 bases from J, with 12 bases in between. CDR3 residues: CASRKGGTSYEQYF. The CDR3 bases are TGTGCCAGCAGGAAGGGGGGAACCTCCTACGAGCAGTACTTC.

This clonotype was observed many times. This rearrangement joins TRBV2 to TRBJ2-1; D might be TRBD1 (6 bases). The CDR3 has 16 residues. V gave up 4 bases and J gave up 0 bases, with 13 bases separating them. Germline CDR1 SNHLY, CDR2 FYNNEI. CDR3 amino acids: CASSVGGRGSYNEQFF. CDR3 nucleotides: TGTGCCAGCAGTGTTGGGGGCCGTGGCTCCTACAATGAGCAGTTCTTC.

This clonotype was recorded at least ten times. CDR3 in DNA: TGTGCCAGCAGCCAAGACCGGGGCCCGGTCCACAATGAGCAGTTCTTC. It specifies CASSQDRGPVHNEQFF. V gene TRBV14 combines with J gene TRBJ2-1; the D call may be TRBD1 or TRBD2 (5 bases each). Germline V gives CDR1 SGHDN, CDR2 FVKESK. The ends were cut back, 0 bases at V and 5 bases at J, with 14 bases in the middle. The CDR3 spans 16 residues. Full variable domain (remainder filled in from reference TRBV14 and TRBJ2-1): EAGVTQFPSHSVIEKGQTVTLRCDPISGHDNLYWYRRVMGKEIKFLLHFVKESKQDESGMPNNRFLAERTGGTYSTLKVQPAELEDSGVYFCASSQDRGPVHNEQFFGPGTRLTVL.

The sample holds a few counts of this clonotype. The genes are TRBV6-5 and TRBJ1-2, with 11 nucleotides matching TRBD1. The germline V gene encodes CDR1 MNHEY and CDR2 SVGAGI. The CDR3 extends over 14 amino acids. Trimming took 2 bases from V and 7 from J; bases not matched to a gene: 3. The CDR3 reads CASSYGQGAGGYTF. Written as DNA, the CDR3 is TGTGCCAGCAGTTACGGACAGGGGGCGGGTGGCTACACCTTC.

This clonotype was found many times. This rearrangement joins TRBV4-1 to TRBJ2-5; a weak D match, TRBD2 (5 bases). The CDR3 has 16 amino acids. Trimming took off 1 base at V and 0 bases at J, with 12 bases between the two ends. Per germline, CDR1 MGHRA and CDR2 YSYEKL. CDR3 residues: CASSQVGRGDQETQYF. CDR3 sequence (DNA): TGCGCCAGCAGCCAAGTTGGGAGAGGAGACCAAGAGACCCAGTACTTC.